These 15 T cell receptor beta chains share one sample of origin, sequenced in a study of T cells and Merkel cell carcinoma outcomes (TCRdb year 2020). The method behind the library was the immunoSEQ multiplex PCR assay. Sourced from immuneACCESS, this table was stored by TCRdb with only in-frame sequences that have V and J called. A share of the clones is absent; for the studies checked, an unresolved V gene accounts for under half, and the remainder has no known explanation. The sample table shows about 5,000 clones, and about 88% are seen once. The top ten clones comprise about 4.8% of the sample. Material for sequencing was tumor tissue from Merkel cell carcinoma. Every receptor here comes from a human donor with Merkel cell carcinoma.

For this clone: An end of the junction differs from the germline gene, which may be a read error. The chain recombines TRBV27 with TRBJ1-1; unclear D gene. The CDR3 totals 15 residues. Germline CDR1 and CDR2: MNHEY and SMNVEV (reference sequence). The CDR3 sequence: CASSYSVGIKIEAFF. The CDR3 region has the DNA TGTGCCAGTAGTTATAGTGTGGGTATCAAGATTGAAGCTTTCTTT.

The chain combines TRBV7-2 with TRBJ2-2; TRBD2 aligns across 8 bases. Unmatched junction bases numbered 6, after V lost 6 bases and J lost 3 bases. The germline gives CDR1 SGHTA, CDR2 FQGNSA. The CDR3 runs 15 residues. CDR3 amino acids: CASRPGLADTGELFF. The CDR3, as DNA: TGTGCCAGCAGACCCGGACTAGCTGACACCGGGGAGCTGTTTTTT.

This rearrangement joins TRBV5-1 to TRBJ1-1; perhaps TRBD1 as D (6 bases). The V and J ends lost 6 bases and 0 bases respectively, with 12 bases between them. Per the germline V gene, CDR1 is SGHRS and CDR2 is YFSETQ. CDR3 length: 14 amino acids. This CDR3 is CASTPWTVNTEAFF. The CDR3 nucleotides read TGCGCCAGCACCCCGTGGACAGTGAACACTGAAGCTTTCTTT.

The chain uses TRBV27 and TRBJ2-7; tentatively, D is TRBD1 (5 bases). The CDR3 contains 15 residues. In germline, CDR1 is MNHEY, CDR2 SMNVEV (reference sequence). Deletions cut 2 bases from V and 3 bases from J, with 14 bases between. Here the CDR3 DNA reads TGTGCCAGCAGTTTAAGGGGCGGTCGGGTCTACGAGCAGTACTTC. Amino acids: CASSLRGGRVYEQYF.

CDR3 residues: CASSLARTHEQYF. The CDR3 DNA reads as TGTGCCAGCAGCTTGGCCAGGACCCACGAGCAGTACTTC. The chain links TRBV5-6 to TRBJ2-7; no clear D gene. The ends were cut back, 0 bases at V and 5 bases at J, with 9 bases in the middle. Germline-derived CDR1 and CDR2 are SGHDT and YYEEEE. The length of the CDR3 is 13 residues.

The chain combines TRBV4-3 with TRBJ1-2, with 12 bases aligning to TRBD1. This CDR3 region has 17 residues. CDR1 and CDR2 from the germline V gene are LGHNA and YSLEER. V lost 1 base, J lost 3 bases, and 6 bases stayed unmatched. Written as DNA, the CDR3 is TGCGCCAGCAGCCAAGGGGCCGGGACAGGGGGCGACTATGGCTACACCTTC. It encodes CASSQGAGTGGDYGYTF.

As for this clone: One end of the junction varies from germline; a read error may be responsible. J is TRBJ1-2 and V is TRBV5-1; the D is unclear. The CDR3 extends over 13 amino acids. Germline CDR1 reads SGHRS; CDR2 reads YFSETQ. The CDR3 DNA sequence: TGCGCTAGCAGCTTGGAGGGCCCGCGAGGCTACACCTTC. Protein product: CASSLEGPRGYTF.

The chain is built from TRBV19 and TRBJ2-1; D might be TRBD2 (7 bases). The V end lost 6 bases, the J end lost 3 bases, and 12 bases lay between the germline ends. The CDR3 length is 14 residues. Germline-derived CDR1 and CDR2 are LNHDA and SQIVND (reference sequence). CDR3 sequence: CASSGGPLYNEQFF. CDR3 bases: TGTGCCAGTAGCGGGGGGCCCCTCTACAATGAGCAGTTCTTC.

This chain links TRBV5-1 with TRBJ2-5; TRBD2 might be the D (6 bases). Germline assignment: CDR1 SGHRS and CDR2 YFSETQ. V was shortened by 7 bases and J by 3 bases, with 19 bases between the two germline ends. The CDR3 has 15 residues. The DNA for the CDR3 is TGCGCCAGCCTGAGGATTAGCGGTCTAAAAGAGACCCAGTACTTC. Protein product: CASLRISGLKETQYF.

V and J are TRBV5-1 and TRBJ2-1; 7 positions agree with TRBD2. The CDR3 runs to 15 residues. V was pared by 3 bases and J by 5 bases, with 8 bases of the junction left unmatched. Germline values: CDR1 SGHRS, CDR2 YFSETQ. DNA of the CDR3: TGCGCCAGCAGCTGGAGGGACTACAAAAACAATGAGCAGTTCTTC. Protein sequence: CASSWRDYKNNEQFF.

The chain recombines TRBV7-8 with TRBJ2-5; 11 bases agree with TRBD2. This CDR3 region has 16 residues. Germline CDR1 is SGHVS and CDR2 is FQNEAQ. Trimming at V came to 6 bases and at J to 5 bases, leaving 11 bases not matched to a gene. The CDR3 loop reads CASSFSGRALFETQYF. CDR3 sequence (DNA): TGTGCCAGCAGTTTTAGCGGGAGGGCCCTGTTTGAGACCCAGTACTTC.

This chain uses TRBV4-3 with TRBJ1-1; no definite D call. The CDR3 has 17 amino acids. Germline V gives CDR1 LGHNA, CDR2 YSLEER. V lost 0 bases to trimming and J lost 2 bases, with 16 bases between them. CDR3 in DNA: TGCGCCAGCAGCCAAGAAGGTTATACAGCGTTCAACACTGAAGCTTTCTTT. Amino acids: CASSQEGYTAFNTEAFF.

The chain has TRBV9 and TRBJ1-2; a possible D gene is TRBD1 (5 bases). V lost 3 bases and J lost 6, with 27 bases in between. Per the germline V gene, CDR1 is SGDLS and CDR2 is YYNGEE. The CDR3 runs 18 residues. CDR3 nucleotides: TGTGCCAGCAGCGCCGGTAGTCGATCGGGGCAGGCACTGGATGGCTACACCTTC. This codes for CASSAGSRSGQALDGYTF.

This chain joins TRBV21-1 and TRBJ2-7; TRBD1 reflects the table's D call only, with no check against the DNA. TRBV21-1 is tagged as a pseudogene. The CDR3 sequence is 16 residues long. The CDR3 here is CASSPSYRGGVYEQYF. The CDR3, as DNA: TGTGCCAGCAGCCCAAGCTACAGGGGGGGGGTCTACGAGCAGTACTTC.

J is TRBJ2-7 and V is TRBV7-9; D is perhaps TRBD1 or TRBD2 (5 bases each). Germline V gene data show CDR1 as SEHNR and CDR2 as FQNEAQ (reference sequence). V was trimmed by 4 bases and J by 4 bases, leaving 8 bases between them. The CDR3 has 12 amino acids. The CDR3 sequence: CASSSGTYEQYF. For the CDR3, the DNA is TGTGCCAGCAGCTCAGGGACGTACGAGCAGTACTTC.